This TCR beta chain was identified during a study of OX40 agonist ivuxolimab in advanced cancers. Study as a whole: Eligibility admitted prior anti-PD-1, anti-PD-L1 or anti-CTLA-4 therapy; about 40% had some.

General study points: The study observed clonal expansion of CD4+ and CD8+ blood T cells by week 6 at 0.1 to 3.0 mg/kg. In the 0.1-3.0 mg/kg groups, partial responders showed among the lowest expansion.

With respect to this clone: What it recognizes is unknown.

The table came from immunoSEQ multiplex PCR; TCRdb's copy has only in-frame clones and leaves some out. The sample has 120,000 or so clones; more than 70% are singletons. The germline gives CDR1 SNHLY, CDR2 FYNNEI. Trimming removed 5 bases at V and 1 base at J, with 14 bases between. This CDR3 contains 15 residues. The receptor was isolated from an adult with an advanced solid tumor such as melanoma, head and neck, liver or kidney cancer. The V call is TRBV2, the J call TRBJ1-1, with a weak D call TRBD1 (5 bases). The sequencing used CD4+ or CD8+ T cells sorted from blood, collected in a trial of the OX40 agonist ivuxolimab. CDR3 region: CASSYGDGRNTEAFF. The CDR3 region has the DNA TGTGCCAGCAGTTATGGGGACGGACGGAACACTGAAGCTTTCTTT. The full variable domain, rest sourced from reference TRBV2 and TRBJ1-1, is EPEVTQTPSHQVTQMGQEVILRCVPISNHLYFYWYRQILGQKVEFLVSFYNNEISEKSEIFDDQFSVERPDGSNFTLKIRSTKLEDSAMYFCASSYGDGRNTEAFFGQGTRLTVV.